The source of this T cell receptor beta chain is a study of patients and donors after allogeneic stem cell transplantation. Germline CDR1 and CDR2: DFQATT and SNEGSKA (reference sequence). V lost 3 bases and J 3 bases, leaving 8 bases between the germline ends. CDR3 size: 12 residues. MiXCR, applied by TCRdb to the RT-PCR reads, yields one record per CDR3 protein. Of about 960,000 distinct CDR3 sequences in the sample, over 15% were seen once. Sequences were obtained from blood, either unsorted or a sorted T cell fraction (not recorded which). The V gene is TRBV20-1, the J gene TRBJ1-2; no clear D gene. This receptor was obtained from a human donor who was either an allogeneic HSCT recipient or a stem cell or donor lymphocyte infusion donor (not recorded which). It is not recorded whose cells these are; they may come from a transplant donor. The CDR3 reads CSARTSYYGYTF. CDR3 in DNA: TGCAGTGCTAGGACGAGTTACTATGGCTACACCTTC.